The 7 T cell receptor beta chains given below trace back to one sample, sequenced in a study of molecular identifiers for immune sequencing clone quantification. TCRdb passed the PCR reads through MiXCR, listing each CDR3 protein once. The data contain tens of thousands of distinct CDR3 sequences, 21% of them singletons. Sequenced input: naive CD8+ T cells from blood, with Jurkat cell RNA spiked in. Specified subset: FACS-sorted CD8+CD4-CCR7+CD45RA+ naive T cells. The origin of the receptors is a human donor in good health. Some libraries in this study had Jurkat cell RNA spiked in.

This clonotype was seen many times. The chain couples TRBV7-8 to TRBJ2-3, with D possibly being TRBD2 (6 bases). Trimming removed 5 bases at V and 5 bases at J, with 14 bases between. Germline V gene sequence: CDR1 SGHVS, CDR2 FQNEAQ. This CDR3 has 14 amino acids. CDR3 bases: TGTGCCAGCAGCATATCTAGCGAAGAAGATACGCAGTATTTT. This codes for CASSISSEEDTQYF.

This clonotype has more than one count but fewer than ten. The rearrangement uses TRBV2 and TRBJ1-1; D might be TRBD1 (6 bases). Trimming shortened V by 8 bases and J by 10 bases, and 23 bases separated the two germline ends. The CDR3 consists of 14 residues. Germline-derived CDR1 and CDR2 are SNHLY and FYNNEI. The CDR3 is CASCQGGTRGGAFF. The CDR3, as DNA: TGTGCCAGCTGTCAAGGGGGAACGAGAGGGGGAGCTTTCTTT.

This clonotype was seen only a few times. The gene calls are TRBV2 and TRBJ1-3; D is possibly TRBD1 (5 bases). CDR3 length: 16 amino acids. V was cut by 7 bases and J by 5 bases, with 21 bases left in between. From germline, CDR1 is SNHLY and CDR2 FYNNEI. CDR3 DNA: TGTGCCAGCACCGCCCCAGGGCTAGTATTACGAAACACCATATATTTT. Residues: CASTAPGLVLRNTIYF.

CDR3 residues: CAWSPGLSGANVLTF. The CDR3 DNA is TGTGCCTGGAGTCCCGGACTCTCTGGGGCCAACGTCCTGACTTTC. The J gene is TRBJ2-6, the V gene TRBV30, with a weak D call TRBD2 (5 bases). The germline V and J ends were trimmed by 2 bases and 0 bases, with 8 bases remaining between them. Germline CDR1 reads GTSNPN; CDR2 reads SVGIG (reference sequence). This CDR3 has 15 amino acids. The variable domain in full, with the rest retrieved from reference TRBV30 and TRBJ2-6, is SQTIHQWPATLVQPVGSPLSLECTVEGTSNPNLYWYRQAAGRGLQLLFYSVGIGQISSEVPQNLSASRPQDRQFILSSKKLLLSDSGFYLCAWSPGLSGANVLTFGAGSRLTVL.

Only a few counts were recorded for this clonotype. The V call is TRBV28, the J call TRBJ2-7; 8 nucleotides match TRBD1. CDR3 length: 15 residues. V shed 4 bases, J shed 0 bases, and the junction held 5 bases outside the gene matches. Germline V gene sequence: CDR1 MDHEN, CDR2 SYDVKM. The CDR3 is CASSSGQGLSYEQYF. CDR3 nucleotide sequence: TGTGCCAGCAGTTCTGGACAGGGACTCTCCTACGAGCAGTACTTC.

For this clonotype: A much more abundant neighbour one base away suggests this may be a read error. The chain employs TRBV27 and TRBJ1-5; no reliable D call. This CDR3 is 13 amino acids long. Germline V gene sequence: CDR1 MNHEY, CDR2 SMNVEV (reference sequence). CDR3 sequence (DNA): TGTGCCAGCAGTTTTGGACTTAATCAGTCCCAGCATTTT. Its translation: CASSFGLNQSQHF.

Comments on this clonotype: The likely explanation is a read error, given a far larger clone one base away. Because it lacks the conserved phenylalanine or tryptophan at the end, this CDR3 is likely a read error. The chain recombines TRBV5-6 with TRBJ2-7; D is unclear. CDR3 length: 11 amino acids. The germline V gene has CDR1 SGHDT and CDR2 YYEEEE. The V gene lost 0 bases and the J gene lost 2 bases, with 0 bases spanning the gap. CDR3 in amino acids: CASSLAYEQYL. The CDR3 coding sequence is TGTGCCAGCAGCTTGGCCTACGAGCAGTACCTC.